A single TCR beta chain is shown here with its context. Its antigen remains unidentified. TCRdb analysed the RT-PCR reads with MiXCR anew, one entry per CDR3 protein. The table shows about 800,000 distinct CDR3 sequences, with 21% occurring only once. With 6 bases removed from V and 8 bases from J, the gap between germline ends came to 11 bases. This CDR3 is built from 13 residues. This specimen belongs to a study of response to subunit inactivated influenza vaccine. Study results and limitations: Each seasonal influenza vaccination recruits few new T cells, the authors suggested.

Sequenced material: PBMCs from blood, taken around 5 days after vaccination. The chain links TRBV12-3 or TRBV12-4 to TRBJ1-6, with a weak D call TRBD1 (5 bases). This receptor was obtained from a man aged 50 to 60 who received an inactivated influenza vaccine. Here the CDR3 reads CASSARQHSPLHF. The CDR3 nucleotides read TGTGCCAGCAGCGCCCGACAGCATTCACCCCTCCACTTT.